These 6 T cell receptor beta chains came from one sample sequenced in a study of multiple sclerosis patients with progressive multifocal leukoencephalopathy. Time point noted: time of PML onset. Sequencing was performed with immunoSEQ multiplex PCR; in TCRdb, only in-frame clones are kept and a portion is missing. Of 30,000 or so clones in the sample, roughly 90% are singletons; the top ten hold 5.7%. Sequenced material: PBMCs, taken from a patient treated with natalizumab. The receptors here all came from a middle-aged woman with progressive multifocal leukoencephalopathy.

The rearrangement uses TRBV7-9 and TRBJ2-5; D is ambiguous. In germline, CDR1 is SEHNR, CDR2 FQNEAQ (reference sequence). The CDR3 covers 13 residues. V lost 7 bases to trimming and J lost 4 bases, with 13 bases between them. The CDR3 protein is CASIGRIGETQYF. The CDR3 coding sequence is TGTGCCAGCATTGGTCGAATCGGAGAGACCCAGTACTTC.

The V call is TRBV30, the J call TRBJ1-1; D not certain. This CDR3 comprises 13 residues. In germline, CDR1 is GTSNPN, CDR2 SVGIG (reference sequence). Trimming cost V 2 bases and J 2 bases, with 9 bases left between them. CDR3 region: CAWSRTPNTEAFF. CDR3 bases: TGTGCCTGGAGTCGTACACCTAACACTGAAGCTTTCTTT.

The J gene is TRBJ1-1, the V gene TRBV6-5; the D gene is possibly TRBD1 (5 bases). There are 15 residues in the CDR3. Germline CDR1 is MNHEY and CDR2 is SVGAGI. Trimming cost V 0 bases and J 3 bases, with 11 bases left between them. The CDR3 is CASSYSGRTHTEAFF. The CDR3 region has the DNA TGTGCCAGCAGTTACTCGGGACGTACTCACACTGAAGCTTTCTTT.

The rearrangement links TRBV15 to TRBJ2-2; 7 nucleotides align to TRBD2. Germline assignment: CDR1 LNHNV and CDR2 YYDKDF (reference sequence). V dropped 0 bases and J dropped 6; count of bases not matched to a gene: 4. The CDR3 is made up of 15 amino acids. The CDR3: CATSRDNGGAGELFF. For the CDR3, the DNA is TGTGCCACCAGCAGAGATAATGGGGGGGCCGGGGAGCTGTTTTTT.

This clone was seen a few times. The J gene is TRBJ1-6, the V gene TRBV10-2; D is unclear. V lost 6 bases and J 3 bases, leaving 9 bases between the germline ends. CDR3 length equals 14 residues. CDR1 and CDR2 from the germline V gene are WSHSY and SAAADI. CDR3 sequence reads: CASRGGYYNSPLHF. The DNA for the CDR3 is TGCGCCAGCAGGGGAGGATACTATAATTCACCCCTCCACTTT.

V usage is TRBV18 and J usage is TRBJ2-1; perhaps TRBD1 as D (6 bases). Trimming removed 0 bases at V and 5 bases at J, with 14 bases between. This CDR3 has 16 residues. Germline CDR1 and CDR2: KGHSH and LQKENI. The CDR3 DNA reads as TGTGCCAGCTCACCACCGGGCAGGGGCATCGACAATGAGCAGTTCTTC. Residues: CASSPPGRGIDNEQFF. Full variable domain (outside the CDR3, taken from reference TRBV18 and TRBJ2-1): NAGVMQNPRHLVRRRGQEARLRCSPMKGHSHVYWYRQLPEEGLKFMVYLQKENIIDESGMPKERFSAEFPKEGPSILRIQQVVRGDSAAYFCASSPPGRGIDNEQFFGPGTRLTVL.